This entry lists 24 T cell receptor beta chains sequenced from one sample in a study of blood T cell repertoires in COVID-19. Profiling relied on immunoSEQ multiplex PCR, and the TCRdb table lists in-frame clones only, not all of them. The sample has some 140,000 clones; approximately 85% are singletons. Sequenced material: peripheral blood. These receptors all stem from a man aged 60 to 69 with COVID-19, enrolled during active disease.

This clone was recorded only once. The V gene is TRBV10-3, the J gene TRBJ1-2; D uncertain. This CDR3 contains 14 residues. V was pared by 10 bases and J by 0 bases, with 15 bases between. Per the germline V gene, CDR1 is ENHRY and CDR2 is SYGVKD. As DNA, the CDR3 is TGTGCCACCCGCCAGGCAGTAGCTAACTATGGCTACACCTTC. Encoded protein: CATRQAVANYGYTF.

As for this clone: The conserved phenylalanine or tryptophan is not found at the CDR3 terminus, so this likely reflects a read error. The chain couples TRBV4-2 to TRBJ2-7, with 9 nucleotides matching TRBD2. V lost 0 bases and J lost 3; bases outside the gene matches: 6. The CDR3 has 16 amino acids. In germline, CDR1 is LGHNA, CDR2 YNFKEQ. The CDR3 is CASSQDITSGFYEQYL. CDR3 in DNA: TGTGCCAGCAGCCAAGATATTACTAGCGGGTTCTACGAGCAGTACCTC.

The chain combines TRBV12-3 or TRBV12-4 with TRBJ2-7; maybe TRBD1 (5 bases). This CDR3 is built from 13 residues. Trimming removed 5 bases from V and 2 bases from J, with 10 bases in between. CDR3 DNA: TGTGCCAGCAGTATAGGGGCCCCCTACGAGCAGTACTTC. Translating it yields CASSIGAPYEQYF.

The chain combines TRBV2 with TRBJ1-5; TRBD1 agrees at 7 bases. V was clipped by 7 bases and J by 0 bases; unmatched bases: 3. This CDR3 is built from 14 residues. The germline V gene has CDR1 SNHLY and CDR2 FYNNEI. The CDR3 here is CASTGQDSNQPQHF. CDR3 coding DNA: TGTGCCAGCACCGGACAGGATAGCAATCAGCCCCAGCATTTT.

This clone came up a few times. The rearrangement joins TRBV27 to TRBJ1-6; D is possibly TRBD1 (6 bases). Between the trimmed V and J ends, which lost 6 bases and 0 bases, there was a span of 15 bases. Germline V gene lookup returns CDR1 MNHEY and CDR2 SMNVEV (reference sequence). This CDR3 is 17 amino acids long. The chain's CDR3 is CASSPGQRSSYNSPLHF. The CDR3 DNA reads TGTGCCAGCAGCCCCGGACAGCGGAGCTCCTATAATTCACCCCTCCACTTT.

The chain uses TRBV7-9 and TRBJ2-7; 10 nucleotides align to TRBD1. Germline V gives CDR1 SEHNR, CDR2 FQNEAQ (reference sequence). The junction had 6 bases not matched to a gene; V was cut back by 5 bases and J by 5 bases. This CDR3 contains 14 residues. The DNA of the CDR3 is TGTGCCAGCAGCCCTCCCGGGACAGGGGACGAGCAGTACTTC. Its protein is CASSPPGTGDEQYF.

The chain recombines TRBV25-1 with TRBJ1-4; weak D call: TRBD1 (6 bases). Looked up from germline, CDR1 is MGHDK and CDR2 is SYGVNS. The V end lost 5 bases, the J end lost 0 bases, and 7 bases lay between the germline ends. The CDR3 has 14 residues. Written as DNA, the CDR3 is TGTGCCAGCAGTCGACAGGCAACTAATGAAAAACTGTTTTTT. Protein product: CASSRQATNEKLFF.

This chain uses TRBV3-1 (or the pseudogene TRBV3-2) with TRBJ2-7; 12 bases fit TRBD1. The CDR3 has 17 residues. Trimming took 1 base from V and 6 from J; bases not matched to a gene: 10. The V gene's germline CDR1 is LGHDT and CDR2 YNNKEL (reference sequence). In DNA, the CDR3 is TGTGCCAGCAGCCAAGCTTTCCTTCGGGACAGGGGGCTCGAGCAGTACTTC. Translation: CASSQAFLRDRGLEQYF.

As DNA, the CDR3 is TGTGCCAGCAGTTTACCGCTGGGCAGCCGATATGAAGCTTTCTTT. It translates to CASSLPLGSRYEAFF. V is TRBV28 and J is TRBJ1-1; D uncertain. This CDR3 has 15 residues. CDR1 MDHEN and CDR2 SYDVKM come from the germline V gene. The V gene lost 2 bases and the J gene lost 7 bases, with 17 bases spanning the gap.

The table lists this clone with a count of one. Written as DNA, the CDR3 is TGTGCCAGCAGCTTAGAGACAGGGGGCAGCACCGGGGAGCTGTTTTTT. This sequence encodes CASSLETGGSTGELFF. The chain recombines TRBV7-9 with TRBJ2-2, with 10 bases identical to TRBD1. Germline V CDR1 and CDR2: SEHNR, FQNEAQ (reference sequence). The CDR3 totals 16 residues. V gave up 1 base and J gave up 4 bases; unmatched junction bases: 3.

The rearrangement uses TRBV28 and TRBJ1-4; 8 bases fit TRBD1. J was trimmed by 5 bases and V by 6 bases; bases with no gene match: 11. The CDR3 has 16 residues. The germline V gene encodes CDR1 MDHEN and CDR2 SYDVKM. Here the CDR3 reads CASRHGQGGRNEKLFF. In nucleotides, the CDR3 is TGTGCCAGCAGACACGGACAGGGAGGGAGGAATGAAAAACTGTTTTTT.

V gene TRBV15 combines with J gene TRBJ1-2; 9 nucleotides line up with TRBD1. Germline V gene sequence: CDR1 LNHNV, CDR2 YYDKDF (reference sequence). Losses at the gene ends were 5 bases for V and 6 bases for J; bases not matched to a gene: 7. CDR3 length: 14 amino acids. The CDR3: CATSVDRGYHGYTF. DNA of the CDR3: TGTGCCACCAGCGTAGACAGGGGGTACCATGGCTACACCTTC.

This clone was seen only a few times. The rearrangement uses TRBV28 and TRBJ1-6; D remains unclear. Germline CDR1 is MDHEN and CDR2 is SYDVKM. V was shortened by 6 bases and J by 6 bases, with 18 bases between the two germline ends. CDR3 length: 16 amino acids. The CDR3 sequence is CASRSYLSNFNSPLHF. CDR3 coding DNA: TGTGCCAGCAGATCCTACTTGTCGAATTTTAATTCACCCCTCCACTTT.

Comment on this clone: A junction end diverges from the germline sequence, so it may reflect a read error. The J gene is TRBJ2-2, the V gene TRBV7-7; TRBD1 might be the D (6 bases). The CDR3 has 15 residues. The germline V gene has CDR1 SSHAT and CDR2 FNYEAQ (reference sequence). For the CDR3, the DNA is TGTGCTAGCAGCTTTCTGGGGGCAGACACCGGGGAGCTGTTTTTT. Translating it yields CASSFLGADTGELFF.

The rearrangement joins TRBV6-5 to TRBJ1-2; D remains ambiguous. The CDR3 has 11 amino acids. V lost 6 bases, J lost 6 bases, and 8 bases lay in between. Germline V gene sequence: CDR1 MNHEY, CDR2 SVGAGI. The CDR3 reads CASSSTDGYTF. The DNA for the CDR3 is TGTGCCAGCAGCTCGACTGATGGCTACACCTTC.

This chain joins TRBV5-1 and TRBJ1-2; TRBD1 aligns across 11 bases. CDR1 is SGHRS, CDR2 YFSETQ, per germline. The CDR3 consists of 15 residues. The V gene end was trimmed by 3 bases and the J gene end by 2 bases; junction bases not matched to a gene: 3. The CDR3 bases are TGCGCCAGCAGCTCGAGGACAGGGGGCAACTATGGCTACACCTTC. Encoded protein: CASSSRTGGNYGYTF.

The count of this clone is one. As DNA, the CDR3 is TGTGCCAGCACCATCAATAGCAATCAGCCCCAGCATTTT. Its protein is CASTINSNQPQHF. This chain uses TRBV2 with TRBJ1-5; the D is unclear. The V end lost 7 bases, the J end lost 0 bases, and 7 bases lay between the germline ends. Looked up from germline, CDR1 is SNHLY and CDR2 is FYNNEI. The CDR3 contains 13 residues.

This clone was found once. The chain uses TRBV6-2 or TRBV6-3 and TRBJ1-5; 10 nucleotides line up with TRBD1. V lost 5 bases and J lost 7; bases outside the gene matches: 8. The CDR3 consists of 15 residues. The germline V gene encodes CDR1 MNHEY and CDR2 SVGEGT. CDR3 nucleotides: TGTGCCAGCAGTCCCGGGACAGGGGTGCGACAGCCCCAGCATTTT. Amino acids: CASSPGTGVRQPQHF.

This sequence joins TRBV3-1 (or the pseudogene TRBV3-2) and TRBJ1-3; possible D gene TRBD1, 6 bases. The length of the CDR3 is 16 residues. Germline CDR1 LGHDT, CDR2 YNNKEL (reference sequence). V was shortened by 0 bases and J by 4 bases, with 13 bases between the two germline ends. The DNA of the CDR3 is TGTGCCAGCAGCCAAGAAGACAGGCTCGACGGAAACACCATATATTTT. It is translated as CASSQEDRLDGNTIYF.

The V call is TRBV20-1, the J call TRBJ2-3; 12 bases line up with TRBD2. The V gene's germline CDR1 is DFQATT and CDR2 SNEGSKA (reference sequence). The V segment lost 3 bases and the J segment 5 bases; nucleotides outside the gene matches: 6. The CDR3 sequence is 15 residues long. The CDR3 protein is CSASQTSGRGDTQYF. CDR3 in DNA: TGCAGTGCTAGTCAGACTAGCGGGAGAGGAGATACGCAGTATTTT.

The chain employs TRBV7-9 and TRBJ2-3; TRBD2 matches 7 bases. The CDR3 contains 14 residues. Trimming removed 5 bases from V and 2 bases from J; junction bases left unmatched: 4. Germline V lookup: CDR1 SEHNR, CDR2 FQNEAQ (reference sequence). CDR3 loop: CASSPLAATDTQYF. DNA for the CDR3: TGTGCCAGCAGCCCCCTAGCGGCCACAGATACGCAGTATTTT.

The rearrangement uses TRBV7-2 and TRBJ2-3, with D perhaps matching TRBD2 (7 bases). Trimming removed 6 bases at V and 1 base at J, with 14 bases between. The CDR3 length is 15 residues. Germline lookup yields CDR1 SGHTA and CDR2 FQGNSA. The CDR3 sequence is CASSGQRGGTDTQYF. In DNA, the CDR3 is TGTGCCAGCAGTGGACAGCGGGGTGGCACAGATACGCAGTATTTT. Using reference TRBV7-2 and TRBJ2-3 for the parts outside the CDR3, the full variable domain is GAGVSQSPSNKVTEKGKDVELRCDPISGHTALYWYRQSLGQGLEFLIYFQGNSAPDKSGLPSDRFSAERTGGSVSTLTIQRTQQEDSAVYLCASSGQRGGTDTQYFGPGTRLTVL.

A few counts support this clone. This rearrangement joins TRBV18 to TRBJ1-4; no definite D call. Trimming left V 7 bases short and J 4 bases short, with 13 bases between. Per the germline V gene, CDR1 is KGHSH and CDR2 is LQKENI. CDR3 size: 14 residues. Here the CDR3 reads CASLPSVNNEKLFF. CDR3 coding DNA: TGTGCCAGCTTGCCTTCGGTCAATAATGAAAAACTGTTTTTT.

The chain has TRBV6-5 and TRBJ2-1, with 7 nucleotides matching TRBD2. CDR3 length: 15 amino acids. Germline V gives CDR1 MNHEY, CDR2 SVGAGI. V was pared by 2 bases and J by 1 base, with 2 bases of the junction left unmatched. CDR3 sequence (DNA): TGTGCCAGCAGTTACGGACTAGAGTCCTACAATGAGCAGTTCTTC. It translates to CASSYGLESYNEQFF.